This T cell receptor (beta chain) comes out of a study of T-cell memory formation after mild COVID-19. Study at large: TCR clusters mostly belonged to single donors. General observations from the study: Later expanders leaned CD4+, whereas day 15 to 85 contracting clones were balanced CD4/CD8.

This clonotype was detected a few times. Its target is unknown. TCRdb processed the 5' RACE reads anew with MiXCR; each CDR3 protein has one entry. The table includes roughly 47,000 distinct CDR3 sequences, around 7.3% detected once. CDR1 and CDR2 (germline): SGDLS, YYNGEE. V was shortened by 3 bases and J by 5 bases, with 13 bases between the two germline ends. The CDR3 covers 14 residues. The chain couples TRBV9 to TRBJ2-3; D perhaps matches TRBD2 (6 bases). This sequence was found in a man aged 18 to 29 who had mild COVID-19 (a few samples of this study predate the infection). Cell type and time point are not known. Sequencing was carried out using PBMCs or a T cell subset sorted from them (not recorded which). CDR3 sequence reads: CASSAGTDRDTQYF. The CDR3 DNA sequence: TGTGCCAGCAGCGCCGGGACTGACAGAGATACGCAGTATTTT.